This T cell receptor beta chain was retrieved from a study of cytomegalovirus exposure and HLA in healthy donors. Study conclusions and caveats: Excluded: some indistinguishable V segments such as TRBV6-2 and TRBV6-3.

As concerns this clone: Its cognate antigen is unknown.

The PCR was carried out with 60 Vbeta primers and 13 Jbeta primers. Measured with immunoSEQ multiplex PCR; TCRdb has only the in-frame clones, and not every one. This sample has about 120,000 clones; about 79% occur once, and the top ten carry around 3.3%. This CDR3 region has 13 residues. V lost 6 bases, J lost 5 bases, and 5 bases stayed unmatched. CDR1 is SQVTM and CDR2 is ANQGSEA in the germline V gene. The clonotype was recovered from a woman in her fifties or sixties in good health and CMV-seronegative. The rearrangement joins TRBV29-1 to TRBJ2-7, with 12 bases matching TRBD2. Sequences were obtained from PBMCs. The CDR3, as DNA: TGCAGCGTGACTAGCGGGAGTTTAGACGAGCAGTACTTC. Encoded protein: CSVTSGSLDEQYF.